This T cell receptor beta chain comes out of a study of CD8 T cells in ankylosing spondylitis. Study-level findings and limits: Characteristic of ankylosing spondylitis blood, it appeared, was a TCR beta motif comprising roughly eight highly homologous variants.

Each CDR3 protein is one row after TCRdb ran MiXCR on the 5' RACE reads. Altogether 700,000 to 850,000 distinct CDR3 sequences are present, roughly 10% being singletons, with the ten largest covering roughly 0.51%. This clonotype has more than one count but fewer than ten. Its antigen is not identified. The CDR3 is 12 amino acids. Germline V CDR1 and CDR2: SNHLY, FYNNEI. Between the trimmed V and J ends, which lost 3 bases and 6 bases, there was a span of 8 bases. Sequences were obtained from blood, either unsorted or a sorted T cell fraction (not recorded which). This receptor was obtained from a male donor with ankylosing spondylitis. The rearrangement joins TRBV2 to TRBJ1-1, with a possible D match to TRBD1 (6 bases). CDR3 sequence reads: CASSDRGSEAFF. CDR3 sequence (DNA): TGTGCCAGCAGTGACAGGGGCTCTGAAGCTTTCTTT. The whole variable domain, remainder taken from reference TRBV2 and TRBJ1-1, is EPEVTQTPSHQVTQMGQEVILRCVPISNHLYFYWYRQILGQKVEFLVSFYNNEISEKSEIFDDQFSVERPDGSNFTLKIRSTKLEDSAMYFCASSDRGSEAFFGQGTRLTVV.